These T cell receptor beta chains were read from a single sample in a study of blood T cell repertoires in COVID-19. Here immunoSEQ multiplex PCR was the method, and the copy in TCRdb shows in-frame clones only, minus some. This repertoire shows roughly 100,000 clones, 80% to 90% found once; its top ten account for 15% to 20%. Sequenced input: peripheral blood. The receptors derive from a woman older than 75 with acute or convalescent COVID-19. CDR3s include the opening cysteine and the closing phenylalanine or tryptophan. D genes are given only for firm matches. A clone size is listed for some rows: how often the clone was seen (once, few, many), or a class if it is expanded.

cdr3_aa cdr3_nt v_call d_call clone_size cdr3_length j_call
CASNPGQGAKNIQYF TGTGCCAGCAATCCGGGACAGGGGGCCAAAAACATTCAGTACTTC TRBV9 TRBD1 NA 15 TRBJ2-4
CASRTRGHYEQYF TGTGCCAGCAGGACGAGGGGACACTACGAGCAGTACTTC TRBV6-5 NA NA 13 TRBJ2-7
CASSPRTSNADTQYF TGTGCCAGCAGCCCAAGGACTAGCAATGCAGATACGCAGTATTTT TRBV5-4 TRBD2 NA 15 TRBJ2-3
CASSLWGTGSPGNTIYF TGTGCCAGCAGTTTATGGGGAACAGGCTCCCCTGGAAACACCATATATTTT TRBV28 NA NA 17 TRBJ1-3
CASSFISGMNTEAFF TGTGCCAGCAGCTTCATTTCGGGGATGAACACTGAAGCTTTCTTT TRBV7-9 NA NA 15 TRBJ1-1
CASSYERVNGYTF TGTGCCAGCAGTTACGAACGGGTTAATGGCTACACCTTC TRBV6-2/TRBV6-3 NA NA 13 TRBJ1-2
CASRDGTGGPTF TGTGCCAGCAGGGACGGGACAGGGGGCCCCACCTTC TRBV2 TRBD1 NA 12 TRBJ1-2
CASSLGTGKNEKLFF TGTGCCAGCAGCTTGGGGACAGGGAAAAATGAAAAACTGTTTTTT TRBV5-6 TRBD1 NA 15 TRBJ1-4
CASSDMGSGQGYYGYTF TGTGCCAGCAGTGACATGGGGTCGGGACAGGGTTACTATGGCTACACCTTC TRBV25-1 TRBD1 NA 17 TRBJ1-2
CASSFLQGNTEAFF TGTGCCAGCAGCTTTTTGCAGGGAAACACTGAAGCTTTCTTT TRBV7-9 NA NA 14 TRBJ1-1
CASSRPAAAGNTEAFF TGTGCCAGCAGCCGCCCTGCGGCGGCGGGCAACACTGAAGCTTTCTTT TRBV7-9 NA NA 16 TRBJ1-1
CASSFSDGRGSSDTQYF TGTGCCAGCAGTTTCTCCGACGGGCGGGGGAGTTCAGATACGCAGTATTTT TRBV5-8 TRBD2 once 17 TRBJ2-3
CSVGQITDTQYF TGCAGCGTTGGACAGATCACAGATACGCAGTATTTT TRBV29-1 NA few 12 TRBJ2-3
CASSQGYSNQPQHF TGTGCCAGCAGTCAGGGATATAGCAATCAGCCCCAGCATTTT TRBV6-5 NA NA 14 TRBJ1-5
CASSPSGNTEAFF TGTGCCAGCAGTCCTAGTGGGAACACTGAAGCTTTCTTT TRBV28 NA NA 13 TRBJ1-1
CASSSLRDRANNEQFF TGTGCCAGCTCATCCCTCCGGGACAGGGCGAACAATGAGCAGTTCTTC TRBV18 TRBD1 NA 16 TRBJ2-1
CAWSWGDGEAFF TGTGCCTGGAGTTGGGGGGACGGGGAAGCTTTCTTT TRBV30 NA NA 12 TRBJ1-1
CASRDGQGNTEAFF TGTGCCAGCAGGGACGGACAGGGAAACACTGAAGCTTTCTTT TRBV3-1/TRBV3-2 TRBD1 NA 14 TRBJ1-1
CASSSFRLAGDEQFF TGTGCCAGCAGCTCCTTTCGACTAGCGGGGGATGAGCAGTTCTTC TRBV11-3 TRBD2 NA 15 TRBJ2-1
CASSLDSELYTEAFF TGTGCCAGCAGCTTAGATAGTGAGCTTTACACTGAAGCTTTCTTT TRBV11-2 NA NA 15 TRBJ1-1
CASSRSGGPYNEQFF TGTGCCAGCAGCCGAAGCGGGGGGCCCTACAATGAGCAGTTCTTC TRBV14 TRBD2 NA 15 TRBJ2-1
CASSTGGKVYEQYF TGTGCCAGCAGTACGGGGGGCAAGGTGTACGAGCAGTACTTC TRBV2 NA few 14 TRBJ2-7
CASSQDSGSGGARQYF TGTGCCAGCAGCCAAGATAGTGGTAGCGGGGGGGCCCGGCAGTACTTC TRBV3-1/TRBV3-2 TRBD2 NA 16 TRBJ2-7
CASSNLAGSSYNEQFF TGTGCCAGCAGCAATCTAGCGGGGAGCTCCTACAATGAGCAGTTCTTC TRBV7-9 TRBD2 few 16 TRBJ2-1
CASNPGTGTEAFF TGTGCCAGCAATCCCGGGACAGGGACTGAAGCTTTCTTT TRBV28 TRBD1 NA 13 TRBJ1-1
CATKDRARYGYTF TGTGCCACCAAAGACAGGGCCCGCTATGGCTACACCTTC TRBV19 TRBD1 once 13 TRBJ1-2
CASSLASGPLHF TGTGCCAGCAGTCTTGCTTCGGGGCCCCTCCACTTT TRBV6-5 NA NA 12 TRBJ1-6
CAISESTGKNSPLHF TGTGCCATCAGTGAGTCAACAGGAAAAAATTCACCCCTCCACTTT TRBV10-3 NA NA 15 TRBJ1-6
CTSSHRQGAPCYGYTF TGCACCAGCAGCCATAGGCAGGGGGCGCCTTGCTATGGCTACACCTTC TRBV1 NA NA 16 TRBJ1-2
CASSTGLVSHEQYF TGTGCCAGCTCAACCGGACTAGTCTCCCACGAGCAGTACTTC TRBV18 TRBD2 NA 14 TRBJ2-7
CASSSPPLQTQYF TGTGCCAGCAGCTCCCCGCCTCTACAGACCCAGTACTTC TRBV5-4 NA NA 13 TRBJ2-5
CASSPRLAGEETQYF TGTGCCAGCTCACCACGGCTAGCGGGGGAAGAGACCCAGTACTTC TRBV18 TRBD2 NA 15 TRBJ2-5
CASSLAGTENGYTF TGTGCCAGCAGCTTAGCCGGGACAGAGAATGGCTACACCTTC TRBV11-1 TRBD1 NA 14 TRBJ1-2
CASSQGFSGNTIYF TGTGCCAGCAGCCAGGGCTTCTCTGGAAACACCATATATTTT TRBV6-5 NA once 14 TRBJ1-3
CASSVEGGRADTQYF TGTGCCAGCAGCGTAGAGGGGGGGCGGGCCGATACGCAGTATTTT TRBV9 NA NA 15 TRBJ2-3
CASSLRAQGQGSSYEQYF TGTGCCAGCAGCCTGCGTGCTCAAGGACAGGGTTCATCCTACGAGCAGTACTTC TRBV3-1/TRBV3-2 TRBD1 NA 18 TRBJ2-7
CASSEKGQSYEQYF TGTGCCAGCAGTGAAAAAGGACAGAGCTACGAGCAGTACTTC TRBV6-1 NA once 14 TRBJ2-7
CASSRQFQNHNEQFF TGTGCCAGTAGTAGACAGTTCCAGAACCACAATGAGCAGTTCTTC TRBV19 NA NA 15 TRBJ2-1
CASSFRGVHEKLFF TGTGCCAGCAGCTTCAGGGGTGTGCATGAAAAACTGTTTTTT TRBV7-9 NA NA 14 TRBJ1-4
CASSFLDREGEKLFF TGTGCCAGCAGCTTCCTGGACAGGGAGGGAGAAAAACTGTTTTTT TRBV7-9 TRBD1 once 15 TRBJ1-4
CASSSRGNQPQHF TGTGCCAGCAGTTCACGAGGGAATCAGCCCCAGCATTTT TRBV27 NA NA 13 TRBJ1-5
CASSPQGQGASSTGELFF TGCGCCAGCAGCCCACAGGGACAGGGGGCATCATCGACCGGGGAGCTGTTTTTT TRBV5-1 TRBD1 NA 18 TRBJ2-2
CASSRSLQGNQPQHF TGTGCCAGTAGTCGATCCCTTCAGGGCAATCAGCCCCAGCATTTT TRBV19 NA NA 15 TRBJ1-5
CASVPGQGIRQSDTQYF TGCGCCAGCGTTCCGGGACAGGGGATCCGTCAGTCAGATACGCAGTATTTT TRBV5-1 TRBD1 NA 17 TRBJ2-3
CASSLGQGVYTEAFF TGCGCCAGCAGCTTGGGCCAGGGCGTTTATACTGAAGCTTTCTTT TRBV5-1 NA NA 15 TRBJ1-1
CASSYRQGDQPQHF TGTGCCAGCAGCTATAGACAGGGTGATCAGCCCCAGCATTTT TRBV5-5 TRBD1 NA 14 TRBJ1-5
CATSIGGGYNEQFF TGTGCCACCAGTATAGGGGGGGGCTACAATGAGCAGTTCTTC TRBV24-1 NA NA 14 TRBJ2-1
CASSQGLAGGGTDTQYF TGCGCCAGCAGCCAGGGACTAGCGGGGGGAGGCACAGATACGCAGTATTTT TRBV5-1 TRBD2 NA 17 TRBJ2-3
CASRLYPPGPGGNEQFF TGTGCAAGTCGCTTATACCCTCCGGGACCCGGGGGCAATGAGCAGTTCTTC TRBV12-2 NA NA 17 TRBJ2-1
CASSLEGGYGYTF TGCGCCAGCAGCTTGGAAGGGGGCTATGGCTACACCTTC TRBV5-1 NA NA 13 TRBJ1-2
CAISERQGPNTGELFF TGTGCCATCAGTGAGCGACAGGGGCCGAACACCGGGGAGCTGTTTTTT TRBV10-3 TRBD1 NA 16 TRBJ2-2